The 8 T cell receptor beta chains in this list originate from one sample, sequenced in a study of CD8+CD57+ T cells in acquired aplastic anemia. Using genomic DNA as the template, TCR beta VDJ and CDR3 profiling was carried out. TCRdb re-derived calls from the reads in MiXCR, one entry per CDR3 protein. The sample lists about 110,000 distinct CDR3 sequences, 40% to 65% occurring once. Sequencing was done on a sample of sorted CD4+, CD8+, or CD8+CD57+ T cells (not recorded which) from PBMCs. Receptors were obtained from a human donor in good health, serving as a control.

This clonotype has at least ten counts. The J gene is TRBJ1-2, the V gene TRBV24-1; 7 nucleotides agree with TRBD1. CDR1 and CDR2 from the germline V gene are KGHDR and SFDVKD. V was pared by 0 bases and J by 3 bases, with 0 bases of the junction left unmatched. The CDR3 covers 14 residues. The CDR3 coding sequence is TGTGCCACCAGTGATTTGGACAGGGACTATGGCTACACCTTC. As protein: CATSDLDRDYGYTF.

This clonotype came up many times. This chain uses TRBV4-1 with TRBJ1-2, with D possibly TRBD1 on 6 matching bases. Germline lookup yields CDR1 MGHRA and CDR2 YSYEKL. Trimming cost V 0 bases and J 4 bases, with 15 bases left between them. This CDR3 region has 16 residues. CDR3: CASSQDTVTGSYGYTF. The CDR3 DNA sequence: TGCGCCAGCAGCCAAGATACCGTTACAGGGAGCTATGGCTACACCTTC.

The rearrangement joins TRBV19 to TRBJ2-6; TRBD1 or TRBD2 may be the D gene (5 bases each). The germline V gene encodes CDR1 LNHDA and CDR2 SQIVND (reference sequence). Trimming cost V 3 bases and J 0 bases, with 12 bases left between them. This CDR3 is 17 amino acids long. The DNA of the CDR3 is TGTGCCAGTAGTATCCGGGACGGACGCTCTGGGGCCAACGTCCTGACTTTC. Translating it yields CASSIRDGRSGANVLTF.

The J gene is TRBJ2-7, the V gene TRBV29-1; D unresolved. The germline CDR1 and CDR2 sequences are SQVTM and ANQGSEA. The CDR3 runs 14 residues. V was shortened by 2 bases and J by 6 bases, with 17 bases between the two germline ends. In nucleotides, the CDR3 is TGCAGCGTTGAAACAGAAGGCCTAGTTCGCGAGCAGTACTTC. Protein product: CSVETEGLVREQYF.

V and J are TRBV7-9 and TRBJ1-2; the D is unclear. The V gene lost 4 bases and the J gene lost 8 bases, with 8 bases spanning the gap. The V gene's germline CDR1 is SEHNR and CDR2 FQNEAQ (reference sequence). The CDR3 is 11 amino acids. The CDR3 DNA reads as TGTGCCAGCAGCTCTGGGCTAGGCTACACCTTC. Its translation: CASSSGLGYTF.

The sample holds one count of this clonotype. The chain employs TRBV24-1 and TRBJ1-2, with TRBD1 identical over 7 bases. CDR3 length: 13 amino acids. The germline V gene has CDR1 KGHDR and CDR2 SFDVKD. Trimming removed 10 bases from V and 4 bases from J; junction bases left unmatched: 8. CDR3 sequence (DNA): TGTGCCACGTGGGACAGTGATCGCTATGGCTACACCTTC. It yields the protein CATWDSDRYGYTF.

The chain carries TRBV2 and TRBJ1-6; D is perhaps TRBD1 (6 bases). The CDR3 totals 18 residues. V was shortened by 5 bases and J by 2 bases, with 19 bases between the two germline ends. CDR1 and CDR2 from the germline V gene are SNHLY and FYNNEI. The CDR3 nucleotides are TGTGCCAGCAGTTACTGGGGGACAACACTTACCTATAATTCACCCCTCCACTTT. It codes for CASSYWGTTLTYNSPLHF.

This clonotype was counted between two and nine times. The germline gene is not matched at one end of the junction; a read error may be the cause. The chain recombines TRBV25-1 with TRBJ1-1, with D uncertain. The CDR3 runs 16 residues. The V gene's germline CDR1 is MGHDK and CDR2 SYGVNS. Here the CDR3 DNA reads TGTGCCAGCAGTTACTTTGGATCCAGAGGTAGCACTGAAGCTTCCTTT. This codes for CASSYFGSRGSTEASF.